The 17 T cell receptor beta chains in this list originate from one sample, sequenced in a study of blood T cell repertoires in COVID-19 (dated by TCRdb to the early 2020s). Preparation of the library involved the immunoSEQ multiplex PCR assay. As stored in TCRdb, this immuneACCESS dataset retains in-frame rearrangements with V and J assigned. A fraction of the clones does not appear; measured against another copy, unresolved V genes explain less than half of the discrepancy, and the remainder lacks a known reason. The sample table shows about 210,000 clones, and more than 75% are seen once. The ten top clones hold about 5.6% of the sample. The sequencing input was peripheral blood. These receptors all come from a woman in her seventies with COVID-19, enrolled during active disease.

The CDR3 is CASSIDLTVVPQHF. CDR3 nucleotides: TGTGCCAGTAGTATAGATCTTACAGTAGTACCCCAGCATTTT. The chain couples TRBV19 to TRBJ1-5, with D unresolved. This CDR3 region has 14 residues. With 0 bases removed from V and 10 bases from J, the gap between germline ends came to 13 bases. Germline-derived CDR1 and CDR2 are LNHDA and SQIVND (reference sequence).

The rearrangement uses TRBV2 and TRBJ1-1; 8 bases are a match to TRBD1. CDR3 length: 17 amino acids. In germline, CDR1 is SNHLY, CDR2 FYNNEI. Trimming cost V 3 bases and J 0 bases; bases outside gene matches: 9. The CDR3 DNA reads TGTGCCAGCAGTGAGAACAGGGGGTACACCATGAACACTGAAGCTTTCTTT. Its protein product is CASSENRGYTMNTEAFF.

The rearrangement links TRBV24-1 to TRBJ1-1; D is uncertain. Germline assignment: CDR1 KGHDR and CDR2 SFDVKD. The CDR3 is 12 residues long. V lost 5 bases to trimming and J lost 4 bases, with 7 bases between them. The CDR3 sequence is CATSATGTEAFF. The DNA for the CDR3 is TGTGCCACCAGTGCTACGGGCACTGAAGCTTTCTTT.

J is TRBJ2-7 and V is TRBV3-1 (or the pseudogene TRBV3-2); 11 bases agree with TRBD1. Germline assignment: CDR1 LGHDT and CDR2 YNNKEL (reference sequence). V dropped 1 base and J dropped 6; count of bases not matched to a gene: 5. CDR3 size: 15 residues. The CDR3 spells CASSQAGTGGREQYF. CDR3 nucleotide sequence: TGTGCCAGCAGCCAAGCCGGGACAGGGGGGCGCGAGCAGTACTTC.

The chain combines TRBV7-2 with TRBJ2-1; 9 nucleotides line up with TRBD1. The CDR3 contains 18 residues. Trimming took 1 base from V and 8 from J; bases not matched to a gene: 15. Germline V gene lookup returns CDR1 SGHTA and CDR2 FQGNSA. CDR3 amino acids: CASSLEALGGQGYHEQFF. The CDR3 DNA reads as TGTGCCAGCAGCTTAGAGGCTCTGGGGGGACAGGGCTATCATGAGCAGTTCTTC.

The J gene is TRBJ2-5, the V gene TRBV28; tentative D call: TRBD1 (5 bases). The CDR3 is 14 residues long. Germline V lookup: CDR1 MDHEN, CDR2 SYDVKM. Trimming took off 7 bases at V and 4 bases at J, with 16 bases between the two ends. CDR3 sequence reads: CASTLRGRVETQYF. CDR3 coding DNA: TGTGCCAGCACCTTGCGTGGCAGGGTAGAGACCCAGTACTTC.

The chain recombines TRBV6-5 with TRBJ1-2; 9 nucleotides match TRBD1. Trimming took 6 bases from V and 7 from J; bases not matched to a gene: 9. Germline CDR1 is MNHEY and CDR2 is SVGAGI. This CDR3 has 14 residues. This CDR3 reads CASSSPGQGRGYTF. The CDR3 nucleotides are TGTGCCAGCAGCTCCCCGGGACAGGGACGTGGCTACACCTTC.

The chain combines TRBV9 with TRBJ2-5; maybe TRBD2 (5 bases). The CDR3 is 15 residues long. Germline CDR1 is SGDLS and CDR2 is YYNGEE. The V end was cut by 0 bases, the J end by 5 bases, with 14 bases between. In DNA, the CDR3 is TGTGCCAGCAGCGTAGATGTTTCCAGAGGGGAGACCCAGTACTTC. It translates to CASSVDVSRGETQYF.

The CDR3 sequence is CASSPTLDIRNEKLFF. The CDR3, as DNA: TGTGCCAGCAGCCCCACCCTCGACATCCGTAATGAAAAACTGTTTTTT. The V call is TRBV9, the J call TRBJ1-4; D unresolved. The CDR3 covers 16 residues. The V gene lost 4 bases and the J gene lost 4 bases, with 17 bases spanning the gap. CDR1 and CDR2 from the germline V gene are SGDLS and YYNGEE.

The chain recombines TRBV3-1 (or the pseudogene TRBV3-2) with TRBJ2-2, with TRBD1 identical over 8 bases. V trimming: 2 bases; J trimming: 7 bases; junction bases outside the gene matches: 9. Germline CDR1 LGHDT, CDR2 YNNKEL (reference sequence). The CDR3 spans 16 residues. The DNA of the CDR3 is TGTGCCAGCAGCCAACTAGGACAGGGTCAAGGCGGGGAGCTGTTTTTT. Protein product: CASSQLGQGQGGELFF.

The chain combines TRBV19 with TRBJ2-2; D unresolved. Deletions cut 3 bases from V and 4 bases from J, with 6 bases between. The CDR3 sequence is 13 residues long. Germline lookup yields CDR1 LNHDA and CDR2 SQIVND (reference sequence). The CDR3 spells CASSIRVTGELFF. In DNA, the CDR3 is TGTGCCAGTAGTATCCGCGTCACCGGGGAGCTGTTTTTT.

The V and J genes are TRBV5-1 and TRBJ1-5, with 8 bases that match TRBD1. The CDR3 covers 15 residues. V gave up 0 bases and J gave up 6 bases; unmatched junction bases: 5. Germline CDR1 reads SGHRS; CDR2 reads YFSETQ. The CDR3 DNA follows: TGCGCCAGCAGCTTGGATGGACAGGGCAGTCAGCCCCAGCATTTT. Its protein is CASSLDGQGSQPQHF.

The chain uses TRBV28 and TRBJ2-5, with 9 positions matching TRBD1. CDR1 and CDR2 from the germline V gene are MDHEN and SYDVKM. Unmatched junction bases numbered 10, after V lost 4 bases and J lost 1 base. This CDR3 region has 17 residues. The CDR3 DNA sequence: TGTGCCAGCAGTTGGGGGTGGGGACAGGGTATCCAAGAGACCCAGTACTTC. Translation: CASSWGWGQGIQETQYF.

The chain employs TRBV7-2 and TRBJ1-6; no clear D gene. The V end was cut by 1 base, the J end by 0 bases, with 7 bases between. The CDR3 runs to 16 residues. CDR1 and CDR2 (germline): SGHTA, FQGNSA. The CDR3 reads CASSLVRGSYNSPLHF. CDR3 nucleotides: TGTGCCAGCAGCTTAGTGCGCGGCTCCTATAATTCACCCCTCCACTTT.

V gene TRBV7-2 combines with J gene TRBJ2-1, with 12 bases lining up with TRBD2. The CDR3 runs to 17 residues. CDR1 is SGHTA, CDR2 FQGNSA, per germline. With 2 bases clipped from V and 0 bases from J, the junction kept 2 bases outside the gene matches. The CDR3 bases are TGTGCCAGCAGCTTATGGACTAGCGGGGCCTCCTACAATGAGCAGTTCTTC. Translated, it gives CASSLWTSGASYNEQFF.

V and J are TRBV7-9 and TRBJ2-2; 10 positions match TRBD2. The V gene's germline CDR1 is SEHNR and CDR2 FQNEAQ (reference sequence). The junction had 8 bases not matched to a gene; V was cut back by 5 bases and J by 2 bases. CDR3 length: 17 residues. The CDR3 loop reads CASSPRSGRANTGELFF. The CDR3 bases are TGTGCCAGCAGCCCCCGGAGCGGGAGGGCCAACACCGGGGAGCTGTTTTTT.

This clone was observed once. The chain combines TRBV12-2 with TRBJ1-2; the table assigns TRBD1, which was not confirmed against the DNA. TRBV12-2 is a pseudogene locus. This CDR3 has 16 residues. This CDR3 is CASRLAYVGTALRYTF. CDR3 DNA: TGTGCAAGTCGCTTAGCTTATGTTGGGACAGCCCTTCGCTACACCTTC.